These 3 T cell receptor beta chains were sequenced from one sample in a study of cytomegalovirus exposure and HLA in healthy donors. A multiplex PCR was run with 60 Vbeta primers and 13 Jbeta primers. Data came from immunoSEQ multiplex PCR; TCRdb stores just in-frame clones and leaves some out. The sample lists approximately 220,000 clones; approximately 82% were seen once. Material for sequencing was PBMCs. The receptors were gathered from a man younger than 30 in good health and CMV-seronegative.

The CDR3 region is CASSLLGLGGELFF. CDR3 DNA: TGTGCCAGCAGCTTGCTGGGGCTGGGCGGGGAGCTGTTTTTT. The J gene is TRBJ2-2, the V gene TRBV7-9, with D perhaps TRBD1 (5 bases). In germline, CDR1 is SEHNR, CDR2 FQNEAQ (reference sequence). V lost 3 bases, J lost 7 bases, and 12 bases lay in between. The CDR3 is 14 amino acids.

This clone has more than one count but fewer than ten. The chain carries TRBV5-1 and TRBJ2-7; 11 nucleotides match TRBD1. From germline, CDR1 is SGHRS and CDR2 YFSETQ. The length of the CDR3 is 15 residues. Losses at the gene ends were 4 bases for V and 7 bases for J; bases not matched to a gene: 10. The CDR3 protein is CASSVRGTGGLEQYF. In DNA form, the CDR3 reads TGCGCCAGCAGCGTCCGAGGGACAGGGGGGTTAGAGCAGTACTTC.

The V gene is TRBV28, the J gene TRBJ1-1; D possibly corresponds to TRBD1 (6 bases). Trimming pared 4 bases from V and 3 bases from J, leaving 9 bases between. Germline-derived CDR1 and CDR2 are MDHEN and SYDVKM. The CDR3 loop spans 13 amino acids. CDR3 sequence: CASSWTADTEAFF. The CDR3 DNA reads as TGTGCCAGCAGTTGGACAGCAGACACTGAAGCTTTCTTT.